The T cell receptor beta chain described here comes from a study of spatial heterogeneity in lung cancer. As to time point: sample taken at primary tumor resection. Without sorting, whole RNA was sequenced from tumor, nontumor lung or frozen PBMC. In TCRdb, the 5' RACE reads were re-called with MiXCR into one record per CDR3 protein. The data hold approximately 40,000 distinct CDR3 sequences, with 6.5% to 8.5% observed a single time. As to this clonotype: Its cognate antigen is unknown.

Study findings and constraints: More often at tumor resection than at routine follow-up, ubiquitous expanded tumor TCRs were detected in the blood.

This receptor was identified in a male donor with early-stage non-small cell lung cancer. The source was PBMCs, collected at surgery.

The chain's CDR3 is CASSPDPGTFHEKLFF. In nucleotides, the CDR3 is TGTGCCAGCAGTCCCGACCCCGGGACATTTCATGAAAAACTGTTTTTT. This chain joins TRBV12-3 or TRBV12-4 and TRBJ1-4; possibly TRBD1 for D (6 bases). The CDR3 totals 16 residues. Trimming shortened V by 5 bases and J by 6 bases, and 19 bases separated the two germline ends.